This T cell receptor (beta chain) was obtained from a study of post-analysis software for immune sequencing data. Points from the study as a whole: Normalized Chao1 diversity was significantly lower in multiple sclerosis patients than in controls. There were five or six TRBV segments more frequent in patients than controls, and TRBV5-6, TRBV5-1 and TRBV20-1 were among them.

There are a few counts of this clonotype. The antigen is undetermined. With 1 base removed from V and 6 bases from J, the gap between germline ends came to 16 bases. The CDR3 covers 15 residues. Germline assignment: CDR1 MGHDK and CDR2 SYGVNS. Prepared TCR beta cDNA libraries contained unique molecular identifiers. TCRdb reprocessed the PCR reads with MiXCR, giving one entry per CDR3 protein. The sample lists roughly 730,000 distinct CDR3 sequences, less than 35% occurring once. This clonotype was sampled from a girl under 18 with multiple sclerosis. The chain combines TRBV25-1 with TRBJ2-7; D remains ambiguous. Sequences were obtained from blood. The CDR3 bases are TGTGCCAGCAGTGAATCCTTGATAAGGGCCTCCGAGCAGTACTTC. Its protein is CASSESLIRASEQYF.